A selection of T cell receptor beta chains follows, all from one sample in a study of blood T cell repertoires in COVID-19. TCRdb keeps only in-frame clones here, not all; method: immunoSEQ multiplex PCR. The table lists fewer than 400,000 clones, about 86% of them singletons. Sequenced material: PBMCs or T cells enriched from blood (not recorded which). The receptors originated from a woman between 50 and 59 years old who had recovered from COVID-19. Both conserved end residues are part of each CDR3.

>TRBV2|14|TRBJ2-7
CASSDNRGQYEQYF
>TRBV7-2|13|TRBJ1-1
CASSLNHYPEAFF
>TRBV28|13|TRBJ1-2
CASSTGEGSGYTF
>TRBV30|14|TRBJ1-2
CAWDRGQPNYGYTF
>TRBV3-1/TRBV3-2|18|TRBJ2-3
CASSQDLGRGRSTDTQYF
>TRBV6-5|13|TRBJ2-5
CASSYSYQETQYF
>TRBV10-3|16|TRBJ2-2
CAIRLGQGGISRELFF
>TRBV5-1|14|TRBJ1-1
CASSPVGLNTEAFF
>TRBV19|14|TRBJ2-5
CASSRGRYQETQYF
>TRBV10-3|13|TRBJ1-1
CAISTRGLTEAFF
>TRBV30|15|TRBJ1-3
CATIDRGSSGNTIYF
>TRBV4-1|15|TRBJ1-4
CASSPGAQGDEKLFF
>TRBV9|16|TRBJ2-2
CASSADRGIGTGELFF
>TRBV5-1|15|TRBJ2-3
CASSRRDMSTDTQYF
>TRBV27|13|TRBJ1-2
CASSSDRGRGYTF
>TRBV6-5|15|TRBJ2-3
CASNRQVSDTDTQYF
>TRBV7-9|17|TRBJ2-1
CASSPRAGDSPYNEQFF
>TRBV19|14|TRBJ2-7
CASSINRDSYEQYF
>TRBV7-2|15|TRBJ1-2
CASSPRTARGYGYTF
>TRBV14|14|TRBJ2-2
CASSLTGNTGELFF
>TRBV10-3|13|TRBJ1-2
CAISQGTGYGYTF
>TRBV27|13|TRBJ1-4
CASRTVGDEKLFF
>TRBV28|17|TRBJ1-6
CASSLNPRQVYNSPLHF
>TRBV19|15|TRBJ2-7
CASSVRSGQGIEQYF